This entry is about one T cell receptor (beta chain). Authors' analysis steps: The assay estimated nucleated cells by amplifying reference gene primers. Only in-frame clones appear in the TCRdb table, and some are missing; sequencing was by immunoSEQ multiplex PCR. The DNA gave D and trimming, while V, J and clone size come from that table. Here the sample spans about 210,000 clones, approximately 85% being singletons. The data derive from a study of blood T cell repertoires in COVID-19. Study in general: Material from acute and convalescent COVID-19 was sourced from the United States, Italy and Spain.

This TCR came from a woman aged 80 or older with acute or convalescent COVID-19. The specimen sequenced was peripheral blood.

The CDR3 here is CASSQVIWDRDGYTF. The CDR3, as DNA: TGTGCCAGCAGCCAAGTAATTTGGGACAGGGATGGCTACACCTTC. The chain uses TRBV3-1 (or the pseudogene TRBV3-2) and TRBJ1-2, with TRBD1 matching over 9 bases. The CDR3 runs 15 residues. The J segment lost 6 bases and the V segment lost 1 base, leaving 6 bases of the junction unmatched. In germline, CDR1 is LGHDT, CDR2 YNNKEL (reference sequence).